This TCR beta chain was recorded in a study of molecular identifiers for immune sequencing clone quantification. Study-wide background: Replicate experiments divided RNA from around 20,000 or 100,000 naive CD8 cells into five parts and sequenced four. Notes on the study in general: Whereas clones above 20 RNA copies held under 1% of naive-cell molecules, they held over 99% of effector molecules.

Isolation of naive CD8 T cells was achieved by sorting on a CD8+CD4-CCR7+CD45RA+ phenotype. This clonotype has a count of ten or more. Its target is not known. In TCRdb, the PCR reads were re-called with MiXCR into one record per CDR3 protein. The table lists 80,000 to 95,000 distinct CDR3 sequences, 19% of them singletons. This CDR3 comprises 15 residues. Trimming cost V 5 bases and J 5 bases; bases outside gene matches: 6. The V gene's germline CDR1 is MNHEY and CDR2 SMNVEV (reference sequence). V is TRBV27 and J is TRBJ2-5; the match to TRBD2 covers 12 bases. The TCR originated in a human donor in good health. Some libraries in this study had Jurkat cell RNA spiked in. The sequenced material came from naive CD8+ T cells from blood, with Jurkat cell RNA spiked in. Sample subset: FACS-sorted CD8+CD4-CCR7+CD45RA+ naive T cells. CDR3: CASSDGTSGQETQYF. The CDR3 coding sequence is TGTGCCAGCAGTGACGGGACTAGCGGGCAGGAGACCCAGTACTTC.